The TCR beta chain described here comes from a study of shared T cell receptors in the human thymus. V was shortened by 5 bases and J by 3 bases, with 13 bases between the two germline ends. The CDR3 covers 14 residues. Germline loops: CDR1 SGHVS, CDR2 FQNEAQ. Clones were sequenced by immunoSEQ multiplex PCR, and TCRdb holds only the in-frame ones, with some missing. The sample lists about 500,000 clones; more than 75% were seen once. The same sample was also used in a study of human thymus T cells. Per that study: Resections obtained during corrective heart surgery supplied the thymus tissue.

The rearrangement links TRBV7-8 to TRBJ2-5, with D perhaps matching TRBD1 (5 bases). The TCR originated in a boy under two years old with a congenital heart defect. The specimen was thymocytes. The CDR3 nucleotides are TGTGCCAGCAGCGAGGACAAGCCGAAAGAGACCCAGTACTTC. Encoded protein: CASSEDKPKETQYF.